This T cell receptor beta chain was documented in a study of T cells in Graves' hyperthyroidism and ophthalmopathy. Stability of Graves' hyperthyroidism was defined as absent ophthalmopathy progression within 18 months. Diagnostic decisions used clinical symptoms, serum thyroxine and TRAb, thyroid ultrasound and orbital computed tomography. Isolation of PBMCs was performed on 8.5 to 10 ml fresh peripheral blood. TCR beta CDR3 regions were amplified from RNA transcripts. TCR CDR3 regions were first amplified by RT-PCR with HTBI primers. In TCRdb, the multiplex PCR reads were re-called with MiXCR into one record per CDR3 protein. The sample yields 450,000 to 650,000 distinct CDR3 sequences, around 20% seen once. Looked up from germline, CDR1 is SEHNR and CDR2 is FQNEAQ (reference sequence). The CDR3 has 15 residues. V was trimmed by 2 bases and J by 2 bases, leaving 13 bases between them. This clonotype has more than one count but fewer than ten. Its antigen is unknown.

General study results and limits: Expanded thyroid clonotypes (above 0.001) were mostly also found in blood.

The TCR sequence derives from a man aged 18 to 30 with Graves' hyperthyroidism. The chain links TRBV7-9 to TRBJ2-7; no firm D call. Sequenced: blood. The CDR3 bases are TGTGCCAGCAGCTTATGGCCGGACGGAACCTACGAGCAGTACTTC. This translates into CASSLWPDGTYEQYF. Full variable domain (outside the CDR3, taken from reference TRBV7-9 and TRBJ2-7): DTGVSQNPRHKITKRGQNVTFRCDPISEHNRLYWYRQTLGQGPEFLTYFQNEAQLEKSRLLSDRFSAERPKGSFSTLEIQRTEQGDSAMYLCASSLWPDGTYEQYFGPGTRLTVT.